This T cell receptor (beta chain) is from a study of vaccination and CD4 T cells after COVID-19. The Oncomine TCR Beta short-read assay sequenced DNA from cultured CD4+ T cells. A single record per CDR3 protein comes from TCRdb applying MiXCR to the PCR reads. The sample carries around 3,000 distinct CDR3 sequences, about a quarter recorded once. This clonotype has a handful of counts. Its antigen is as yet unknown. The treatment was: 10-day PBMC culture with coronavirus spike peptide pools or control peptides (ViraFEST assay). Ahead of the COVID-19 pandemic (2011-2018), the CD4+ T cells of the unexposed donor were collected. Per the germline V gene, CDR1 is MNHNS and CDR2 is SASEGT. This CDR3 is built from 12 residues. V shed 6 bases and J shed 7 bases, with 12 bases lying between them.

The specimen was CD4+ T cells from blood, cultured in vitro. This rearrangement joins TRBV6-1 to TRBJ1-1; D uncertain. The source of this sequence is a human donor in good health. CDR3: CASSSRAGEAFF. CDR3 sequence (DNA): TGTGCCAGCAGCTCCCGGGCCGGTGAAGCTTTCTTT.